This TCR beta chain came from a study of T cell responses to AZD1222 COVID-19 vaccine. Study-wide background: Researchers grouped second doses given at about 4 or about 12 weeks into one pool. Findings of the study overall: None of the repertoires were sampled until the peak T cell response had passed. White British ancestry dominated among donors, who included more females, and clonal diversity was possibly underestimated. Baseline seropositivity occurred in only six or seven AZD1222 recipients.

The assay was immunoSEQ multiplex PCR, and TCRdb's table has in-frame clones only and misses some. The repertoire includes roughly 79,000 clones, about 78% of them detected once, and over 20% sits in the top ten. Concerning this clone: Its antigen remains unidentified.

The V gene lost 6 bases and the J gene lost 6 bases, with 14 bases spanning the gap. Germline CDR1 reads MNHEY; CDR2 reads SMNVEV (reference sequence). The CDR3 totals 13 residues. The chain combines TRBV27 with TRBJ1-2; the D gene is possibly TRBD1 (5 bases). This sequence was found in an adult in good health. This specimen was peripheral blood, taken on day 0 of AZD1222 vaccination. The CDR3 nucleotides are TGTGCCAGCAGCCTAACAGGTTACAATGGCTACACCTTC. The encoded protein is CASSLTGYNGYTF.